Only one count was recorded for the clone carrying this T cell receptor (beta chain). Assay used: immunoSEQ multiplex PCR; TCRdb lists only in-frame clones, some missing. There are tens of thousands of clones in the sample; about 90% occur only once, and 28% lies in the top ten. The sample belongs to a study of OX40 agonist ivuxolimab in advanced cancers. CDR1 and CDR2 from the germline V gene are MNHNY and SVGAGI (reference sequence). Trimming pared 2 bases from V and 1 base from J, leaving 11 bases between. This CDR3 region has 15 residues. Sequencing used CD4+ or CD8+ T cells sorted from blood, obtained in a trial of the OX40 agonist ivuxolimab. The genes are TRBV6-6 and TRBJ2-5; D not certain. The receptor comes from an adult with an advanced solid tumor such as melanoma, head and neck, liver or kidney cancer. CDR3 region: CASSYLWASQETQYF. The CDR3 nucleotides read TGTGCCAGCAGTTACCTTTGGGCCAGCCAAGAGACCCAGTACTTC.